A single sample is the source of the 18 T cell receptor beta chains below, sequenced in a study of post-analysis software for immune sequencing data (dated by TCRdb to the mid-2010s). What the study reported, not specific to this receptor: Roughly 5 TRBV segments, including TRBV5-6, TRBV5-1 and TRBV20-1, were significantly more frequent in patients than controls.

Receptors were amplified or captured by PCR. Sequenced on an Illumina HiSeq 2500. To reduce PCR and sequencing biases, unique molecular identifiers were built into the TCR beta cDNA libraries. Using fastp trimming at Q25 and MiXCR clonotype assembly, TCRdb reanalyzed the public sequencing data and kept in-frame beta chains. Rows are combined by CDR3 protein, so each entry shows the most common genes and DNA. Within this sample are hundreds of thousands of distinct CDR3 sequences, with about 40% of them counted one time only. Around 1.7% of the sample lies in the top ten. For these TCRs, the target antigens are not known. The material sequenced was blood. The receptors originated from a girl aged 5 to 17 with multiple sclerosis.

In its sample, this clonotype was seen a few times. The chain carries TRBV4-1 and TRBJ1-6, with 8 positions matching TRBD1. The V segment lost 2 bases and the J segment 7 bases; nucleotides outside the gene matches: 4. CDR1 is MGHRA and CDR2 is YSYEKL in the germline V gene. The CDR3 spans 15 residues. This CDR3 is CASSQLGQENSPLHF. CDR3 nucleotides: TGCGCCAGCAGCCAATTGGGACAGGAAAATTCACCCCTCCACTTT.

As for this clonotype: One junction end disagrees with the germline gene, perhaps due to a read error. The CDR3 bases are TGCGCCAGCACCATAACGGACGTCGGCACAGATGCGCAGTATTTT. As protein: CASTITDVGTDAQYF. The rearrangement uses TRBV5-1 and TRBJ2-3, with D uncertain. The CDR3 is 15 residues long. Germline V gene lookup returns CDR1 SGHRS and CDR2 YFSETQ. The complete variable domain, with remaining parts taken from reference TRBV5-1 and TRBJ2-3, reads KAGVTQTPRYLIKTRGQQVTLSCSPISGHRSVSWYQQTPGQGLQFLFEYFSETQRNKGNFPGRFSGRQFSNSRSEMNVSTLELGDSALYLCASTITDVGTDAQYFGPGTRLTVL.

The chain employs TRBV29-1 and TRBJ2-1; 11 nucleotides align to TRBD1. The CDR3 has 17 amino acids. With 6 bases clipped from V and 0 bases from J, the junction kept 10 bases outside the gene matches. CDR1 SQVTM and CDR2 ANQGSEA come from the germline V gene. The DNA of the CDR3 is TGCAGCGTAACGGGACAGGGGGTGTTTAGCTCCTACAATGAGCAGTTCTTC. Translation gives CSVTGQGVFSSYNEQFF.

J is TRBJ2-1 and V is TRBV3-1, with TRBD2 matching 9 bases. CDR1 is LGHDT, CDR2 YNNKEL, per germline (reference sequence). V lost 5 bases, J lost 4 bases, and 9 bases stayed unmatched. This CDR3 comprises 16 residues. The DNA of the CDR3 is TGTGCCAGCAGCAACCCTGCTCTAGCGGGGTACAATGAGCAGTTCTTC. Encoded protein: CASSNPALAGYNEQFF.

The chain has TRBV24-1 and TRBJ2-3, with D possibly matching TRBD2 (5 bases). Looked up from germline, CDR1 is KGHDR and CDR2 is SFDVKD. CDR3 size: 14 residues. Trimming left V 8 bases short and J 2 bases short, with 13 bases between. DNA of the CDR3: TGTGCCACCAAGGAGGCTTGCGACACAGATACGCAGTATTTT. It translates to CATKEACDTDTQYF.

The gene calls are TRBV12-3 or TRBV12-4 and TRBJ2-1, with a weak D call TRBD2 (6 bases). V lost 4 bases and J 12 bases, leaving 31 bases between the germline ends. This CDR3 spans 18 amino acids. The CDR3 sequence: CASSSSRGGLELHSTQFF. The CDR3 DNA follows: TGTGCCAGCAGTTCCTCGCGGGGTGGCCTGGAACTACATTCGACGCAGTTCTTC.

This clonotype appeared a few times. CDR3 amino acids: CSVTGLPLTSYEQYF. The CDR3 DNA follows: TGCAGCGTCACAGGGCTACCCCTGACTTCCTACGAGCAGTACTTC. The V and J genes are TRBV29-1 and TRBJ2-7; weak D call: TRBD1 (6 bases). Germline V gene lookup returns CDR1 SQVTM and CDR2 ANQGSEA. V was cut by 6 bases and J by 1 base, with 19 bases left in between. The length of the CDR3 is 15 residues.

The chain uses TRBV29-1 and TRBJ1-1; TRBD1 might be the D (6 bases). V was trimmed by 6 bases and J by 4 bases, leaving 12 bases between them. This CDR3 has 12 residues. Germline CDR1 is SQVTM and CDR2 is ANQGSEA. The CDR3, as DNA: TGCAGCGTCGCACCCAGGGGCACTGAAGCTTTCTTT. It is translated as CSVAPRGTEAFF. The full variable domain, its missing parts supplied by reference TRBV29-1 and TRBJ1-1, is SAVISQKPSRDICQRGTSLTIQCQVDSQVTMMFWYRQQPGQSLTLIATANQGSEATYESGFVIDKFPISRPNLTFSTLTVSNMSPEDSSIYLCSVAPRGTEAFFGQGTRLTVV.

The chain employs TRBV7-8 and TRBJ2-1; perhaps D is TRBD1 or TRBD2 (6 bases each). The V and J ends lost 1 base and 9 bases respectively, with 19 bases between them. The germline V gene encodes CDR1 SGHVS and CDR2 FQNEAQ. This CDR3 has 16 residues. CDR3: CASSLVRAGVGGEQFF. DNA of the CDR3: TGTGCCAGCAGCTTAGTACGTGCAGGGGTCGGGGGTGAGCAGTTCTTC.

The rearrangement uses TRBV27 and TRBJ2-1; D perhaps matches TRBD2 (6 bases). This CDR3 comprises 12 residues. V was cut by 8 bases and J by 8 bases, with 13 bases left in between. Germline lookup yields CDR1 MNHEY and CDR2 SMNVEV (reference sequence). CDR3 residues: CASLISGDEQFF. The CDR3 DNA reads TGTGCCAGCTTAATCTCGGGAGATGAGCAGTTCTTC.

This clonotype was observed a few times. The chain is built from TRBV7-9 and TRBJ2-7; 9 positions agree with TRBD1. The J call may be mistaken, given a closer DNA end match to TRBJ2-4. The CDR3 is made up of 15 amino acids. Germline V lookup: CDR1 SEHNR, CDR2 FQNEAQ (reference sequence). CDR3 in amino acids: CASSLPKTGGNIQYF. For the CDR3, the DNA is TGTGCCAGCAGCTTACCCAAGACAGGGGGAAACATTCAGTACTTC.

This rearrangement joins TRBV9 to TRBJ2-3; the match to TRBD1 covers 8 bases. CDR3 length: 16 amino acids. The trim removed 1 base at V and 6 bases at J, leaving 10 bases unmatched. In germline, CDR1 is SGDLS, CDR2 YYNGEE. This chain's CDR3 is CASSVRAGGHMDTQYF. The DNA of the CDR3 is TGTGCCAGCAGCGTAAGGGCAGGGGGCCATATGGATACGCAGTATTTT.

The chain couples TRBV7-9 to TRBJ2-1; a weak D match, TRBD2 (6 bases). Trimming pared 4 bases from V and 7 bases from J, leaving 17 bases between. Germline V gene data show CDR1 as SEHNR and CDR2 as FQNEAQ (reference sequence). The CDR3 contains 15 residues. The CDR3: CASSSKQGGGNEQFF. The CDR3 DNA reads as TGTGCCAGCAGCTCCAAGCAAGGTGGAGGGAATGAGCAGTTCTTC.

The V gene is TRBV3-1, the J gene TRBJ1-2; D gene ambiguous. Per the germline V gene, CDR1 is LGHDT and CDR2 is YNNKEL (reference sequence). The CDR3 spans 11 residues. V lost 1 base and J 10 bases, leaving 7 bases between the germline ends. CDR3 residues: CASSQGGAYTF. The CDR3 DNA reads as TGTGCCAGCAGCCAAGGGGGAGCCTACACCTTC.

This clonotype was observed a handful of times. This chain uses TRBV6-5 with TRBJ1-2; possibly TRBD1 for D (6 bases). The CDR3 length is 14 residues. Between the trimmed V and J ends, which lost 2 bases and 2 bases, there was a span of 9 bases. Germline CDR1 reads MNHEY; CDR2 reads SVGAGI. The CDR3 reads CASSYRGINYGYTF. CDR3 bases: TGTGCCAGCAGTTACAGGGGGATAAACTATGGCTACACCTTC.

The gene calls are TRBV4-1 and TRBJ2-1; possible D gene TRBD2, 5 bases. The CDR3 covers 14 residues. The germline gives CDR1 MGHRA, CDR2 YSYEKL. Between the trimmed V and J ends, which lost 0 bases and 10 bases, there was a span of 13 bases. The CDR3 bases are TGCGCCAGCAGCCAAGATACGGGGATTTGGGAGCAGTTCTTC. This encodes CASSQDTGIWEQFF.

This clonotype was observed a few times. This chain uses TRBV5-8 with TRBJ2-5, with D hard to call. CDR1 and CDR2 from the germline V gene are SGHTS and YDEGEE. V gave up 4 bases and J gave up 1 base, with 14 bases separating them. This CDR3 is 15 amino acids long. The CDR3 DNA reads TGTGCCAGCAGCCGATCCGGGCAGCTCCAAGAGACCCAGTACTTC. Protein sequence: CASSRSGQLQETQYF.

As regards this clonotype: The junction departs from germline at one end; a sequencing error may be responsible. The chain carries TRBV20-1 and TRBJ2-5, with D possibly matching TRBD1 (5 bases). This CDR3 spans 12 amino acids. Germline V gene sequence: CDR1 DFQATT, CDR2 SNEGSKA (reference sequence). The CDR3 DNA reads TGCAGTGTAGGGGTTCGGCAAGAGACCCGGTACTTC. It yields the protein CSVGVRQETRYF.